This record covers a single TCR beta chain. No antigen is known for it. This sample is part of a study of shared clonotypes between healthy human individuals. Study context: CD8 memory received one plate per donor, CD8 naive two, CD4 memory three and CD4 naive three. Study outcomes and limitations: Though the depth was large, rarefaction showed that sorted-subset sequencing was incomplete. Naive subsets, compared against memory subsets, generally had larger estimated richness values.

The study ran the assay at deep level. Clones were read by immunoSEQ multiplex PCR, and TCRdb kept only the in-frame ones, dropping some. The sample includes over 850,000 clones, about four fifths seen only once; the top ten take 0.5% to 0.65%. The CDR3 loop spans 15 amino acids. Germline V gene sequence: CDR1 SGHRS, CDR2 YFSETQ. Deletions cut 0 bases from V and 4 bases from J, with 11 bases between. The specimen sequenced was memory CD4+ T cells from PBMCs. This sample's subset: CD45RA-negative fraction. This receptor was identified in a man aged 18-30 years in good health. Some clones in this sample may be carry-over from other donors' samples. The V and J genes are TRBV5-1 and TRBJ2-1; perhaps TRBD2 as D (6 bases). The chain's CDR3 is CASSLDGSGYNEQFF. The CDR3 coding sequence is TGCGCCAGCAGCTTGGACGGGAGTGGGTACAATGAGCAGTTCTTC. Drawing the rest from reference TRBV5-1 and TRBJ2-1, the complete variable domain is KAGVTQTPRYLIKTRGQQVTLSCSPISGHRSVSWYQQTPGQGLQFLFEYFSETQRNKGNFPGRFSGRQFSNSRSEMNVSTLELGDSALYLCASSLDGSGYNEQFFGPGTRLTVL.